The 21 T cell receptor beta chains listed next were all sequenced from one sample in a study of long-term antiretroviral therapy in people with HIV. With survey level as its setting, the immunoSEQ assay was v3.0. Clones were read by immunoSEQ multiplex PCR, and TCRdb kept only the in-frame ones, dropping some. The sample has about 6,000 clones, around four fifths seen once; the top ten hold more than 8.5%. Sequenced here: unsorted PBMCs, sampled 1.8 years before starting antiretroviral therapy. All receptors come from a middle-aged man with HIV.

In its sample, this clone was seen once. This rearrangement joins TRBV28 to TRBJ2-1, with 11 bases fitting TRBD2. The CDR3 length is 14 residues. Germline V gene data show CDR1 as MDHEN and CDR2 as SYDVKM. Trimming cost V 7 bases and J 5 bases; bases outside gene matches: 4. CDR3 coding DNA: TGTGCCAGCATATTAGCGGGAGGGAACAATGAGCAGTTCTTC. It translates to CASILAGGNNEQFF.

The chain employs TRBV7-2 and TRBJ1-4; TRBD1 might be the D (5 bases). The CDR3 is 14 amino acids. Germline CDR1 is SGHTA and CDR2 is FQGNSA. The V end was cut by 2 bases, the J end by 7 bases, with 11 bases between. In nucleotides, the CDR3 is TGTGCCAGCAGCTTATGGGGACGTAGTGAAAAACTGTTTTTT. Translation: CASSLWGRSEKLFF.

V is TRBV7-2 and J is TRBJ2-6; no clear D gene. The CDR3 runs 16 residues. Per the germline V gene, CDR1 is SGHTA and CDR2 is FQGNSA. The V and J ends lost 4 bases and 0 bases respectively, with 10 bases between them. CDR3 sequence reads: CASSYGSGSGANVLTF. DNA for the CDR3: TGTGCCAGCAGCTATGGCTCCGGCTCTGGGGCCAACGTCCTGACTTTC.

The chain carries TRBV27 and TRBJ2-1; 9 positions match TRBD2. The CDR3 is made up of 17 amino acids. V was clipped by 4 bases and J by 6 bases; unmatched bases: 13. From germline, CDR1 is MNHEY and CDR2 SMNVEV (reference sequence). This CDR3 is CASSSPSLAGVLNEQFF. In nucleotides, the CDR3 is TGTGCCAGCAGTTCCCCCAGTTTAGCGGGAGTCCTCAATGAGCAGTTCTTC.

This clone appeared a few times. The CDR3 here is CASSLPPPLEAFF. The CDR3 DNA follows: TGTGCCAGCAGCTTACCCCCCCCGCTTGAAGCTTTCTTT. The rearrangement links TRBV13 to TRBJ1-1; D gene uncertain. Trimming pared 2 bases from V and 7 bases from J, leaving 11 bases between. Germline-derived CDR1 and CDR2 are PRHDT and FYEKMQ (reference sequence). The CDR3 sequence is 13 residues long.

V and J are TRBV5-4 and TRBJ2-5; TRBD1 matches at 8 bases. Germline assignment: CDR1 SGHNT and CDR2 YYREEE (reference sequence). CDR3 length equals 14 residues. V gave up 4 bases and J gave up 5 bases; unmatched junction bases: 7. The CDR3 coding sequence is TGTGCCAGCAGCGACCAGACAGGGGTCGAGACCCAGTACTTC. This encodes CASSDQTGVETQYF.

This rearrangement joins TRBV29-1 to TRBJ2-7; D is undetermined. The CDR3 extends over 13 amino acids. Between the trimmed V and J ends, which lost 0 bases and 1 base, there was a span of 7 bases. The V gene's germline CDR1 is SQVTM and CDR2 ANQGSEA. The CDR3 spells CSVEDPDSYEQYF. DNA of the CDR3: TGCAGCGTTGAAGATCCGGATTCCTACGAGCAGTACTTC.

This CDR3 reads CASGSGWEIQYF. Here the CDR3 DNA reads TGTGCCAGCGGGTCGGGGTGGGAAATTCAGTACTTC. The chain joins TRBV27 to TRBJ2-4, with D tentatively TRBD2 (5 bases). V lost 8 bases and J 10 bases, leaving 15 bases between the germline ends. Germline V gives CDR1 MNHEY, CDR2 SMNVEV (reference sequence). This CDR3 region has 12 residues.

V and J are TRBV5-6 and TRBJ2-5; TRBD2 agrees at 12 bases. The CDR3 has 18 residues. Germline lookup yields CDR1 SGHDT and CDR2 YYEEEE. V shed 0 bases and J 2 bases; nucleotides not matched to a gene: 8. CDR3 loop: CASSLAVGTSGPQETQYF. CDR3 bases: TGTGCCAGCAGCTTGGCTGTTGGGACTAGCGGGCCTCAAGAGACCCAGTACTTC. Supplemented by reference TRBV5-6 and TRBJ2-5, the full variable domain reads DAGVTQSPTHLIKTRGQQVTLRCSPKSGHDTVSWYQQALGQGPQFIFQYYEEEERQRGNFPDRFSGHQFPNYSSELNVNALLLGDSALYLCASSLAVGTSGPQETQYFGPGTRLLVL.

V is TRBV5-5 and J is TRBJ2-7; the D is unclear. V was clipped by 3 bases and J by 4 bases, with 8 bases between them. Per germline, CDR1 SGHKS and CDR2 YYEKEE (reference sequence). The CDR3 extends over 12 amino acids. CDR3 sequence: CASSSAGYEQYF. DNA of the CDR3: TGTGCCAGCAGCTCGGCTGGTTACGAGCAGTACTTC.

In its sample, this clone is medium-sized. The rearrangement links TRBV5-6 to TRBJ2-7; 7 nucleotides match TRBD2. The CDR3 consists of 14 residues. CDR1 is SGHDT and CDR2 is YYEEEE in the germline V gene. The J segment lost 6 bases and the V segment lost 2 bases, leaving 8 bases of the junction unmatched. The CDR3 DNA is TGTGCCAGCAGCTTCTTGGCGGGAGTTTCCGAGCAGTACTTC. The encoded protein is CASSFLAGVSEQYF.

The chain couples TRBV27 to TRBJ1-1; the match to TRBD1 covers 7 bases. Germline CDR1 MNHEY, CDR2 SMNVEV (reference sequence). The CDR3 is 15 amino acids. Losses at the gene ends were 5 bases for V and 8 bases for J; bases not matched to a gene: 14. CDR3: CASSPWDSLSVEAFF. CDR3 DNA sequence: TGTGCCAGCAGTCCCTGGGACAGTCTGAGTGTCGAAGCTTTCTTT.

This clone is categorized as large. The V call is TRBV5-5, the J call TRBJ1-1; the match to TRBD1 covers 7 bases. V was clipped by 6 bases and J by 6 bases; unmatched bases: 5. This CDR3 contains 12 residues. CDR1 is SGHKS and CDR2 is YYEKEE in the germline V gene (reference sequence). The CDR3 sequence is CASNLGGPEAFF. Written as DNA, the CDR3 is TGTGCCAGCAACCTAGGGGGCCCTGAAGCTTTCTTT.

Only a few counts were recorded for this clone. This chain connects TRBV19 to TRBJ2-2, with D possibly matching TRBD2 (5 bases). V lost 4 bases and J lost 0, with 15 bases in between. Germline loops: CDR1 LNHDA, CDR2 SQIVND (reference sequence). This CDR3 spans 17 amino acids. The CDR3 spells CASSTLRSSSNTGELFF. CDR3 bases: TGTGCCAGTAGTACCCTCCGGTCTAGCTCGAACACCGGGGAGCTGTTTTTT.

The chain combines TRBV18 with TRBJ2-3; perhaps TRBD2 as D (6 bases). CDR3 size: 15 residues. The germline V gene has CDR1 KGHSH and CDR2 LQKENI. With 3 bases removed from V and 0 bases from J, the gap between germline ends came to 10 bases. CDR3 protein: CASSPSGASTDTQYF. Written as DNA, the CDR3 is TGTGCCAGCTCACCTTCGGGAGCTAGCACAGATACGCAGTATTTT.

The chain links TRBV27 to TRBJ1-2; TRBD1 might be the D (6 bases). The CDR3 extends over 14 amino acids. Germline V gene data show CDR1 as MNHEY and CDR2 as SMNVEV (reference sequence). Trimming cost V 7 bases and J 4 bases, with 16 bases left between them. DNA for the CDR3: TGTGCCAGCAAAGGGGAGGGGGGGATCTATGGCTACACCTTC. It specifies CASKGEGGIYGYTF.

This clone was counted between two and nine times. The chain links TRBV5-4 to TRBJ2-7; D perhaps matches TRBD2 (6 bases). The germline V and J ends were trimmed by 0 bases and 0 bases, with 10 bases remaining between them. CDR1 and CDR2 from the germline V gene are SGHNT and YYREEE (reference sequence). The CDR3 has 15 amino acids. CDR3 amino acids: CASSLGAGFSYEQYF. The CDR3 region has the DNA TGTGCCAGCAGCTTGGGGGCGGGATTCTCCTACGAGCAGTACTTC.

The chain has TRBV4-3 and TRBJ2-7, with 11 positions matching TRBD2. This CDR3 has 16 residues. The V segment lost 0 bases and the J segment 4 bases; nucleotides outside the gene matches: 5. Per the germline V gene, CDR1 is LGHNA and CDR2 is YSLEER. The CDR3 region is CASSQELLAGVYEQYF. The CDR3 DNA is TGCGCCAGCAGCCAAGAACTACTAGCGGGAGTTTACGAGCAGTACTTC.

The DNA for the CDR3 is TGTGCCTGGACCCCCGCGGGGGGGCACATGAACACTGAAGCTTTCTTT. This sequence encodes CAWTPAGGHMNTEAFF. The chain employs TRBV30 and TRBJ1-1; the D gene is possibly TRBD1 (6 bases). V shed 4 bases and J shed 0 bases, with 18 bases lying between them. Germline V lookup: CDR1 GTSNPN, CDR2 SVGIG (reference sequence). The CDR3 loop spans 16 amino acids.

This clone was seen just once. This chain joins TRBV28 and TRBJ1-2; TRBD1 aligns across 9 bases. With 7 bases clipped from V and 2 bases from J, the junction kept 11 bases outside the gene matches. Germline V gives CDR1 MDHEN, CDR2 SYDVKM. CDR3 length: 16 amino acids. In nucleotides, the CDR3 is TGTGCCAGCAAACCGGGACAGGGCCATTTCAACTATGGCTACACCTTC. This codes for CASKPGQGHFNYGYTF.

The table lists this clone with a few counts. The V gene is TRBV7-9, the J gene TRBJ2-1, with TRBD1 matching 10 bases. This CDR3 has 14 residues. Per the germline V gene, CDR1 is SEHNR and CDR2 is FQNEAQ (reference sequence). Trimming took 5 bases from V and 7 from J; bases not matched to a gene: 5. The CDR3 protein is CASSRGQGKNEQFF. CDR3 sequence (DNA): TGTGCCAGCAGCAGGGGACAGGGGAAGAATGAGCAGTTCTTC.